This T cell receptor (beta chain) came from a study of blood T cell repertoires in COVID-19. Looked up from germline, CDR1 is KGHSH and CDR2 is LQKENI. CDR3 length equals 13 residues. The V end lost 3 bases, the J end lost 6 bases, and 11 bases lay between the germline ends. Using immunoSEQ multiplex PCR, the repertoire was profiled, and TCRdb retains in-frame clones only, with some absent. Counted here are about 210,000 clones, around four fifths occurring once; the ten biggest clones make up 5.2%. The J gene is TRBJ1-1, the V gene TRBV18; D gene ambiguous. Input material: peripheral blood. The TCR comes from a woman in her 70s with COVID-19, enrolled during active disease. CDR3 DNA sequence: TGTGCCAGCTCACCTTACAGTAACGCTGAAGCTTTCTTT. As protein: CASSPYSNAEAFF.